Listed here are 5 T cell receptor beta chains from one sample, sequenced in a study of T cells in Graves' hyperthyroidism and ophthalmopathy. Using RNA transcripts as the source, TCR beta CDR3 regions were amplified. Initially, a first-round RT-PCR of the TCR CDR3 employed the HTBI primer set. TCRdb called the multiplex PCR reads again in MiXCR, with one record for every CDR3 protein. The sample consists of hundreds of thousands of distinct CDR3 sequences, approximately 14% of them appearing once. The sequencing sample was made of blood. Receptors originate from a woman aged 18-29 years with Graves' hyperthyroidism.

This clonotype was observed a few times. A much larger clone lies a single base off, so this may be a read error. The V call is TRBV28, the J call TRBJ2-7, with D maybe TRBD1 (5 bases). The length of the CDR3 is 15 residues. CDR1 and CDR2 (germline): MDHEN, SYDVKM. With 5 bases removed from V and 1 base from J, the gap between germline ends came to 15 bases. CDR3 loop: CASSPRQRVSYEQYF. In nucleotides, the CDR3 is TGTGCCAGCAGTCCGAGACAGAGAGTATCCTACGAGCAGTACTTC.

This clonotype showed up many times. DNA for the CDR3: TGTGCCAGCAAAAAGGCCGACACAGATACGCAGTATTTT. As protein: CASKKADTDTQYF. This rearrangement joins TRBV6-5 to TRBJ2-3, with D unclear. The CDR3 spans 13 residues. V gave up 7 bases and J gave up 2 bases, with 10 bases separating them. CDR1 and CDR2 (germline): MNHEY, SVGAGI.

This clonotype has ten or more counts. The chain joins TRBV11-2 to TRBJ2-7; possibly TRBD2 for D (6 bases). Germline CDR1 is SGHAT and CDR2 is FQNNGV. The CDR3 totals 15 residues. Trimming shortened V by 5 bases and J by 9 bases, and 23 bases separated the two germline ends. The CDR3 DNA is TGTGCCAGCAGCCCCCCCGGCGGGGTCGGGTCCGTGCAGTACTTC. Residues: CASSPPGGVGSVQYF.

This clonotype was seen many times. The J gene is TRBJ1-1, the V gene TRBV27; weak D call: TRBD1 (5 bases). Looked up from germline, CDR1 is MNHEY and CDR2 is SMNVEV (reference sequence). With 4 bases removed from V and 7 bases from J, the gap between germline ends came to 10 bases. This CDR3 contains 12 residues. CDR3 in DNA: TGTGCCAGCAGTTGGGGGGGTGGTGAAGCTTTCTTT. The encoded protein is CASSWGGGEAFF.

This clonotype occurred many times. The J gene is TRBJ2-7, the V gene TRBV3-1; the D gene is possibly TRBD1 (6 bases). CDR3 size: 14 residues. With 1 base removed from V and 2 bases from J, the gap between germline ends came to 9 bases. Germline V CDR1 and CDR2: LGHDT, YNNKEL (reference sequence). The CDR3 nucleotides read TGTGCCAGCAGCCAAGTAAACAGGGCCTACGAGCAGTACTTC. Its translation: CASSQVNRAYEQYF.